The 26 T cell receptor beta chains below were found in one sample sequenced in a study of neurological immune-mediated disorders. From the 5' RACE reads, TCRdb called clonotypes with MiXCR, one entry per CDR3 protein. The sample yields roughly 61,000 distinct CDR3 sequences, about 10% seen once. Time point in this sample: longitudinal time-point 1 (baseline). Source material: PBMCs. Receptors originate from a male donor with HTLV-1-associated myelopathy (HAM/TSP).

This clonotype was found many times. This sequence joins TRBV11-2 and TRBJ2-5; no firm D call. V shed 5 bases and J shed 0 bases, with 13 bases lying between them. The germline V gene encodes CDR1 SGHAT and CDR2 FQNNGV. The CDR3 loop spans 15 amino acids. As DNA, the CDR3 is TGTGCCAGCAGCGTAACCCCCCATAACCAAGAGACCCAGTACTTC. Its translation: CASSVTPHNQETQYF.

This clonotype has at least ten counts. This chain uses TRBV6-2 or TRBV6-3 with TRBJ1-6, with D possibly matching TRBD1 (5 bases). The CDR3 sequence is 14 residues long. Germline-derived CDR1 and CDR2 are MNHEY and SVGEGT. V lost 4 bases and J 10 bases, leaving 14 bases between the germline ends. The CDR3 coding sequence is TGTGCCAGCAGTTCCTGGGGCAGACGGTCACCCCTCCACTTT. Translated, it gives CASSSWGRRSPLHF.

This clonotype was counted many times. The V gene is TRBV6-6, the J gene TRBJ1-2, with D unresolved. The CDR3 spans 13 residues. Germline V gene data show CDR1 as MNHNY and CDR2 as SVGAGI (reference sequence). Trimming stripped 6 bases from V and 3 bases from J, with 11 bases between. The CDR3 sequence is CASSPRRDYGYTF. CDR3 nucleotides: TGTGCCAGCAGCCCTCGACGGGACTATGGCTACACCTTC.

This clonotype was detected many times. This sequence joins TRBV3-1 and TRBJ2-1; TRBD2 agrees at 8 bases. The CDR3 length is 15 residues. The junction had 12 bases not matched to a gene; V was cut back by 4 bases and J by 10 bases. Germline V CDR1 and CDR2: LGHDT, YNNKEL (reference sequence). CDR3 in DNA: TGTGCCAGCAGCCCCAACCCCGGGGGGGCTAAGGAGCAGTTCTTC. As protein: CASSPNPGGAKEQFF.

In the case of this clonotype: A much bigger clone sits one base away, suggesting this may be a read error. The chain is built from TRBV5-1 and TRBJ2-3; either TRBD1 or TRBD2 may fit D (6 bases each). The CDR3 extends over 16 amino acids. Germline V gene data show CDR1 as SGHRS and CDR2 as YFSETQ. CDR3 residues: CVSSLFPGASTDTQYF. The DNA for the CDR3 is TGCGTCAGCAGCTTGTTCCCGGGGGCAAGCACAGATACGCAGTATTTT.

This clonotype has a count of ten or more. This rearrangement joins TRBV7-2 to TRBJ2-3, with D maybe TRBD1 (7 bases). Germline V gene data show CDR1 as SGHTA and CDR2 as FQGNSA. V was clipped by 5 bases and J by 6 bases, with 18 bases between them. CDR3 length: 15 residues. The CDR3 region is CASSPEGQLRDTQYF. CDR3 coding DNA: TGTGCCAGCAGCCCGGAGGGACAGCTAAGGGATACGCAGTATTTT.

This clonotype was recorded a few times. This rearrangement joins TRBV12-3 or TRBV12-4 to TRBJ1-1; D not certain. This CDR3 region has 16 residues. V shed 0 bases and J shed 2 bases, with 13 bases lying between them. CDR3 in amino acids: CASSLATGSRNTEAFF. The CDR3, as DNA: TGTGCCAGCAGTTTAGCGACGGGCTCGAGAAACACTGAAGCTTTCTTT.

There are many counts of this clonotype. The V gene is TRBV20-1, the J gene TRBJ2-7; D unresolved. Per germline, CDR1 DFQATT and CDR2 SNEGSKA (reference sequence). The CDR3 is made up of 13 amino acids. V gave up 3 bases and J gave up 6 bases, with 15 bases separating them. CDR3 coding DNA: TGCAGTGCTAGCCCGACGGGTGTGCCCGAGCAGTACTTC. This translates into CSASPTGVPEQYF.

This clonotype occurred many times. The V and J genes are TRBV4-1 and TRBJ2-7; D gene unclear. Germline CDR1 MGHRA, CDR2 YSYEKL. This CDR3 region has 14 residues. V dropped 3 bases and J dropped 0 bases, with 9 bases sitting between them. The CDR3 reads CASSQTDLSYEQYF. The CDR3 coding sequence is TGCGCCAGCAGCCAGACCGATCTCTCCTACGAGCAGTACTTC.

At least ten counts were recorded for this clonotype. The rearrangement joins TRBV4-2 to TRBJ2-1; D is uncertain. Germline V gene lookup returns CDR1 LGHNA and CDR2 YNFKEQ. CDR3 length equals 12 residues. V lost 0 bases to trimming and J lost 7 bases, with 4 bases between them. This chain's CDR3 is CASSQDGNEQFF. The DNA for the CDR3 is TGTGCCAGCAGCCAAGATGGGAATGAGCAGTTCTTC.

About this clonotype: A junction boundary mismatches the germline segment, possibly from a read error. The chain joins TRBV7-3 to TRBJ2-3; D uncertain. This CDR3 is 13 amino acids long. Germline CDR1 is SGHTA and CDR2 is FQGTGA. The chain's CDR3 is CAISFCGADTQYF. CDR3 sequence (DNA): TGTGCCATCAGCTTCTGCGGTGCAGATACGCAGTATTTT.

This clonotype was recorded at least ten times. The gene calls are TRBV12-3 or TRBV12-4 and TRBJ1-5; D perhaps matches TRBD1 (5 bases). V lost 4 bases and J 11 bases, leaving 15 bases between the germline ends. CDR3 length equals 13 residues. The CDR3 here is CASSWWNGGSQHF. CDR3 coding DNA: TGTGCCAGCAGTTGGTGGAACGGGGGATCCCAGCATTTT.

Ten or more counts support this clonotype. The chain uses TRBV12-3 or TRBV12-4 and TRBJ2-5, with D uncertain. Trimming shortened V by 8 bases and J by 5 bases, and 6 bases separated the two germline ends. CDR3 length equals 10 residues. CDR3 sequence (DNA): TGTGCCAGCGCGAGGGAGACCCAGTACTTC. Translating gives CASARETQYF.

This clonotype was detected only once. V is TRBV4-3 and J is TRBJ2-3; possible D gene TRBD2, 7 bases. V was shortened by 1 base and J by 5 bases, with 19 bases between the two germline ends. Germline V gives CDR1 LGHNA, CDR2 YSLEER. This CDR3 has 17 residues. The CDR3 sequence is CASSQVRGGHFGDTQYF. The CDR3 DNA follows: TGCGCCAGCAGCCAAGTTAGGGGGGGGCACTTTGGAGATACGCAGTATTTT.

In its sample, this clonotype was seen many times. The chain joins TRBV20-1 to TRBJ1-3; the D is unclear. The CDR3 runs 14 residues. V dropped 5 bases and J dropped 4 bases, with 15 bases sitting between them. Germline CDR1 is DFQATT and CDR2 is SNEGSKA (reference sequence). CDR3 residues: CSAQTGSAGNTIYF. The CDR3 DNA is TGCAGTGCTCAGACGGGTTCGGCCGGAAACACCATATATTTT.

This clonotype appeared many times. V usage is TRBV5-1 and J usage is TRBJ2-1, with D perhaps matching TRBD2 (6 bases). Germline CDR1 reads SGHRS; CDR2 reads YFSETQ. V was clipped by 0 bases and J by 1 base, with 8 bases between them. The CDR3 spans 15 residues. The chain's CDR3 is CASSLGGGSYNEQFF. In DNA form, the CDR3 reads TGCGCCAGCAGCTTGGGTGGAGGGTCCTACAATGAGCAGTTCTTC.

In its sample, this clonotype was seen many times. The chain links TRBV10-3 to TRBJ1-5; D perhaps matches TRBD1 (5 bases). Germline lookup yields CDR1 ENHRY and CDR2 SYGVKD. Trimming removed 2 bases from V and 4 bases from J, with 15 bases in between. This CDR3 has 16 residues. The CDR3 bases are TGTGCCATCAGTGAGGGTGGGCAGGGACCGAATCAGCCCCAGCATTTT. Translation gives CAISEGGQGPNQPQHF.

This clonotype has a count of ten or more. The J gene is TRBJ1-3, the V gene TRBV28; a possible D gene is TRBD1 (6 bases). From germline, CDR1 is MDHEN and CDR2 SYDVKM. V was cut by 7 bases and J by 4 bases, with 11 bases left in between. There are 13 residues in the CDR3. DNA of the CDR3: TGTGCCAGCACCCAGGGGCGCGGAAACACCATATATTTT. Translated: CASTQGRGNTIYF.

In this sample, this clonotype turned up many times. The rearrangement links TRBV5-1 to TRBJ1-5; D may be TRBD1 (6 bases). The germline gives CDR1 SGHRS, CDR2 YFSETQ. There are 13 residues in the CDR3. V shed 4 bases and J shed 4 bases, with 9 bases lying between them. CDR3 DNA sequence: TGCGCCAGCAGCAGCGGACAGAATCAGCCCCAGCATTTT. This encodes CASSSGQNQPQHF. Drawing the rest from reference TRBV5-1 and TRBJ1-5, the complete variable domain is KAGVTQTPRYLIKTRGQQVTLSCSPISGHRSVSWYQQTPGQGLQFLFEYFSETQRNKGNFPGRFSGRQFSNSRSEMNVSTLELGDSALYLCASSSGQNQPQHFGDGTRLSIL.

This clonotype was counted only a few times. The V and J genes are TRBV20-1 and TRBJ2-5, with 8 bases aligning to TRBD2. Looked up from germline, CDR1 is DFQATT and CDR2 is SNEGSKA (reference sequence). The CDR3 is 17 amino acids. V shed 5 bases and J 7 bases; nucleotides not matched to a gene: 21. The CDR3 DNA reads TGCAGTGCTTCTTTAGCGGGGTTCGGCATGTTGGGAGGGACCCAGTACTTC. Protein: CSASLAGFGMLGGTQYF.

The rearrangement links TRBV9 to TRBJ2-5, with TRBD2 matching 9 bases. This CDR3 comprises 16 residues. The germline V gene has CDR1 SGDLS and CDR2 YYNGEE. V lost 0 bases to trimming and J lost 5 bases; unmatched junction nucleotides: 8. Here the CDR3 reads CASSVAPSGNQETQYF. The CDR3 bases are TGTGCCAGCAGCGTAGCCCCTAGCGGGAATCAGGAGACCCAGTACTTC.

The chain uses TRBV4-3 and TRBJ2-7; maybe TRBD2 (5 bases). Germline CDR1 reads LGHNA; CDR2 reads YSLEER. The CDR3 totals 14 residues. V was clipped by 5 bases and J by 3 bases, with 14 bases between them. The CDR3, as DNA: TGCGCCAGCAGCAAAAATCGACGGGGCTACGAGCAGTACTTC. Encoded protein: CASSKNRRGYEQYF.

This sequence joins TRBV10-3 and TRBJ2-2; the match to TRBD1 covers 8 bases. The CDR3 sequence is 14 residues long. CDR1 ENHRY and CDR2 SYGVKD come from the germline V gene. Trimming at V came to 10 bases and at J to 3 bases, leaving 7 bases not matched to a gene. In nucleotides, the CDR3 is TGTGCCACTAACGCAGGGGGCTACACCGGGGAGCTGTTTTTT. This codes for CATNAGGYTGELFF.

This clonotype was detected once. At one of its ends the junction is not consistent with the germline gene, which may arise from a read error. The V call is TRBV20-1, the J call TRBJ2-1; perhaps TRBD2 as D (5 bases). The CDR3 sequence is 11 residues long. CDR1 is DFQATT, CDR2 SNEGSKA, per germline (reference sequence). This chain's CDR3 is CSTRSANEQFF. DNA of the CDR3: TGCAGTACTAGATCTGCCAATGAGCAGTTCTTC.

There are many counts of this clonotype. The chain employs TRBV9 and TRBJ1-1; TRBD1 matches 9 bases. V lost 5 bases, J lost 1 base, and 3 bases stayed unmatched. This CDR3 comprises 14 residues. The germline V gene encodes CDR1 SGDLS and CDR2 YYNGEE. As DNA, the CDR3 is TGTGCCAGCAGGGGACAGGGCACGAACACTGAAGCTTTCTTT. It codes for CASRGQGTNTEAFF.

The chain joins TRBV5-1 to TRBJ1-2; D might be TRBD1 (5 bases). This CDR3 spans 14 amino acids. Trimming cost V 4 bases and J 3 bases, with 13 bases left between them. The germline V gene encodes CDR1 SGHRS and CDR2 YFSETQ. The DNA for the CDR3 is TGCGCCAGCAGCGTACTTCGGGGCGACTATGGCTACACCTTC. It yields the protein CASSVLRGDYGYTF.